The entry below gives a single T cell receptor (beta chain) sequence along with its context. Its antigen is as yet unknown. TCRdb reprocessed the 5' RACE reads with MiXCR, giving one entry per CDR3 protein. The data show about 390,000 distinct CDR3 sequences, with 20% to 25% seen just once and about an eighth held by the top ten. This CDR3 has 19 residues. V was trimmed by 0 bases and J by 2 bases, leaving 22 bases between them. Germline V CDR1 and CDR2: SGHNT, YYREEE (reference sequence). The sample originates from a study of T-cell memory formation after mild COVID-19. Study-level information: Largely donor-specific TCR clusters were found. Notes on the study in general: Pre-infection memory already had some responding clones, implying cross-reactive memory joined. A balance of CD4 and CD8 characterized clones contracting day 15 to 85, whereas later expanders leaned CD4+.

Sample: PBMCs or a T cell subset sorted from them (not recorded which). The chain is built from TRBV5-4 and TRBJ2-3; D might be TRBD2 (5 bases). The sequence was obtained from an adult woman who had mild COVID-19 (a few samples of this study predate the infection). Cell type and time point are not known. CDR3: CASSLGAVRGWINTDTQYF. Written as DNA, the CDR3 is TGTGCCAGCAGCTTGGGGGCCGTGAGAGGGTGGATAAACACAGATACGCAGTATTTT.